This T cell receptor (beta chain) derives from a study of blood T cell repertoires in COVID-19. About the research overall: The analysed material was cDNA or gDNA that came from T cells, B-cell-depleted T cells, or PBMCs.

Patients at the Seattle site were enrolled during active infection and followed longitudinally. V lost 2 bases to trimming and J lost 1 base; unmatched junction nucleotides: 1. Germline V CDR1 and CDR2: SGDLS, YYNGEE. The CDR3 length is 14 residues. Per the study methods: From reference gene primer amplification, estimates of nucleated cell counts were derived. Measured with immunoSEQ multiplex PCR; TCRdb has only the in-frame clones, and not every one. V and J calls and clone size follow that table, whereas D and trimming were derived from the DNA. Of 250,000 to 350,000 clones in the sample, roughly 84% were seen once.

The source is a person between 65 and 79 years old with COVID-19, enrolled during active disease. V is TRBV9 and J is TRBJ2-3, with 7 bases fitting TRBD2. The sample comprised peripheral blood. The CDR3 reads CASSVSGGTDTQYF. The DNA of the CDR3 is TGTGCCAGCAGCGTCAGCGGGGGCACAGATACGCAGTATTTT.